This TCR beta chain emerged from a study of blood T cell repertoires in COVID-19. This clone was detected once. Recruitment covered 20 to 25 US areas and drew participants whose ages spanned roughly 18 to 100 years. Assay: immunoSEQ multiplex PCR; the TCRdb copy retains only in-frame clones and omits some. The sample has about 160,000 clones; 80% are singletons. This CDR3 contains 17 residues. The germline CDR1 and CDR2 sequences are WNHNN and SYGVQD (reference sequence). Trimming cost V 7 bases and J 2 bases; bases outside gene matches: 12. What was sequenced was PBMCs or T cells enriched from blood (not recorded which). The V gene is TRBV10-1, the J gene TRBJ2-5, with TRBD2 matching over 11 bases. This clonotype originated in a woman aged 60-70 years who had recovered from COVID-19. The CDR3 protein is CASIPTSGGRTQETQYF. The CDR3 DNA reads TGCGCCAGCATACCAACTAGCGGGGGAAGGACACAAGAGACCCAGTACTTC.